The 23 T cell receptor beta chains below all came from one sample that was sequenced in a study of identical twins. TCRdb used MiXCR to reprocess the 5' RACE reads, holding one entry per CDR3 protein. Among 700,000 to 950,000 distinct CDR3 sequences listed, 9% to 15% were seen once. The same sample was also used in a study of yellow fever vaccine responses in identical twins.

Sequencing used PBMCs. Receptor source: a woman in her late teens or twenties in good health.

The chain couples TRBV10-3 to TRBJ2-1; either TRBD1 or TRBD2 may fit D (5 bases each). Germline V lookup: CDR1 ENHRY, CDR2 SYGVKD. V was pared by 2 bases and J by 5 bases, with 16 bases between. This CDR3 is 16 amino acids long. CDR3 region: CAISEPRDGVHNEQFF. The DNA of the CDR3 is TGTGCCATCAGTGAGCCCCGGGACGGAGTTCACAATGAGCAGTTCTTC.

This clonotype was observed once. The rearrangement links TRBV2 to TRBJ1-5, with D unresolved. Deletions cut 4 bases from V and 3 bases from J, with 7 bases between. CDR1 and CDR2 from the germline V gene are SNHLY and FYNNEI. The CDR3 spans 13 residues. CDR3 bases: TGTGCCAGCAGTGGTCAGGACAATCAGCCCCAGCATTTT. It yields the protein CASSGQDNQPQHF.

This clonotype has just a few counts. V and J are TRBV29-1 and TRBJ1-2; tentatively, D is TRBD1 (5 bases). This CDR3 contains 12 residues. Trimming cost V 3 bases and J 4 bases, with 9 bases left between them. Germline CDR1 reads SQVTM; CDR2 reads ANQGSEA. The CDR3 DNA reads TGCAGCGTTGATGAGGGGATCTATGGCTACACCTTC. It yields the protein CSVDEGIYGYTF.

The chain recombines TRBV12-3 or TRBV12-4 with TRBJ2-3; D is uncertain. The CDR3 extends over 14 amino acids. V gave up 3 bases and J gave up 2 bases, with 9 bases separating them. The DNA for the CDR3 is TGTGCCAGCAGTTTTTACTATGCCACAGATACGCAGTATTTT. Translating it yields CASSFYYATDTQYF.

The chain couples TRBV6-1 to TRBJ2-6; no firm D call. V was clipped by 7 bases and J by 1 base, with 14 bases between them. Germline V gene data show CDR1 as MNHNS and CDR2 as SASEGT. The CDR3 extends over 16 amino acids. CDR3 amino acids: CASKSQTKSGANVLTF. The CDR3 DNA reads TGTGCCAGCAAGTCTCAGACGAAGTCTGGGGCCAACGTCCTGACTTTC.

This clonotype was counted many times. This rearrangement joins TRBV27 to TRBJ2-7; D is possibly TRBD2 (6 bases). Trimming pared 0 bases from V and 1 base from J, leaving 13 bases between. CDR3 size: 16 residues. Germline lookup yields CDR1 MNHEY and CDR2 SMNVEV (reference sequence). CDR3 nucleotide sequence: TGTGCCAGCAGTTTATCCGCGGGATTTATGTCCTACGAGCAGTACTTC. It specifies CASSLSAGFMSYEQYF.

The sample holds many counts of this clonotype. The gene calls are TRBV12-3 or TRBV12-4 and TRBJ2-1; 7 bases fit TRBD2. This CDR3 has 13 residues. Trimming at V came to 6 bases and at J to 9 bases, leaving 8 bases not matched to a gene. The chain's CDR3 is CASSPYGEGEQFF. The CDR3 DNA follows: TGTGCCAGCAGCCCCTATGGGGAGGGTGAGCAGTTCTTC.

J is TRBJ2-7 and V is TRBV2; no clear D. The germline CDR1 and CDR2 sequences are SNHLY and FYNNEI. This CDR3 has 12 amino acids. Trimming took 2 bases from V and 2 from J, leaving 4 bases between them. In DNA form, the CDR3 reads TGTGCCAGCAGTGAAAGACCCTACGAGCAGTACTTC. Translation: CASSERPYEQYF.

The chain links TRBV20-1 to TRBJ2-6; D is perhaps TRBD1 (6 bases). Trimming cost V 3 bases and J 2 bases, with 8 bases left between them. Looked up from germline, CDR1 is DFQATT and CDR2 is SNEGSKA (reference sequence). The CDR3 consists of 14 residues. CDR3 sequence: CSASSGAGANVLTF. The CDR3 nucleotides are TGCAGTGCTAGTTCAGGGGCTGGGGCCAACGTCCTGACTTTC.

The chain carries TRBV5-1 and TRBJ2-5, with TRBD2 as a possible D gene (5 bases). From germline, CDR1 is SGHRS and CDR2 YFSETQ. V lost 0 bases and J lost 5, with 11 bases in between. CDR3 length: 14 amino acids. The CDR3 sequence is CASSLGGFLETQYF. CDR3 sequence (DNA): TGCGCCAGCAGCTTGGGAGGGTTTTTGGAGACCCAGTACTTC. The whole variable domain, remainder taken from reference TRBV5-1 and TRBJ2-5, is KAGVTQTPRYLIKTRGQQVTLSCSPISGHRSVSWYQQTPGQGLQFLFEYFSETQRNKGNFPGRFSGRQFSNSRSEMNVSTLELGDSALYLCASSLGGFLETQYFGPGTRLLVL.

The CDR3 is CASSLYAGVNTEAFF. CDR3 in DNA: TGTGCCAGCAGCTTATACGCAGGGGTGAACACTGAAGCTTTCTTT. The J gene is TRBJ1-1, the V gene TRBV7-6; D is perhaps TRBD1 (6 bases). Germline CDR1 and CDR2: SGHVS and FNYEAQ. CDR3 length: 15 residues. V was shortened by 2 bases and J by 0 bases, with 10 bases between the two germline ends. Full variable domain (remainder filled in from reference TRBV7-6 and TRBJ1-1): GAGVSQSPRYKVTKRGQDVALRCDPISGHVSLYWYRQALGQGPEFLTYFNYEAQQDKSGLPNDRFSAERPEGSISTLTIQRTEQRDSAMYRCASSLYAGVNTEAFFGQGTRLTVV.

This clonotype was seen at least ten times. This rearrangement joins TRBV10-3 to TRBJ2-5; 9 bases map to TRBD2. The CDR3 spans 15 residues. Trimming cost V 5 bases and J 2 bases; bases outside gene matches: 6. From germline, CDR1 is ENHRY and CDR2 SYGVKD. As DNA, the CDR3 is TGTGCCATCAGTAGTTCTAGCGGGGTACAAGAGACCCAGTACTTC. Protein product: CAISSSSGVQETQYF.

This clonotype was seen a few times. The genes are TRBV20-1 and TRBJ2-7; D unresolved. V lost 4 bases, J lost 0 bases, and 10 bases lay in between. Germline assignment: CDR1 DFQATT and CDR2 SNEGSKA (reference sequence). CDR3 length equals 13 residues. CDR3 sequence reads: CSAKNGFSYEQYF. The CDR3 bases are TGCAGTGCTAAGAACGGATTCTCCTACGAGCAGTACTTC.

This clonotype showed up just a few times. The chain links TRBV6-1 to TRBJ2-7, with a weak D call TRBD2 (6 bases). This CDR3 region has 14 residues. CDR1 MNHNS and CDR2 SASEGT come from the germline V gene. Deletions cut 4 bases from V and 5 bases from J, with 15 bases between. Here the CDR3 reads CASSGGGTLHEQYV. The CDR3 region has the DNA TGTGCCAGCAGTGGTGGGGGGACCCTCCACGAGCAGTACGTC.

This rearrangement joins TRBV2 to TRBJ1-6; perhaps TRBD1 as D (6 bases). Germline CDR1 SNHLY, CDR2 FYNNEI. This CDR3 has 15 residues. V was pared by 6 bases and J by 5 bases, with 14 bases between. The CDR3 here is CASRARDNHNSPLHF. In DNA, the CDR3 is TGTGCCAGCAGGGCTCGGGACAATCATAATTCACCCCTCCACTTT. Looking up the rest from reference TRBV2 and TRBJ1-6 gives the full variable domain: EPEVTQTPSHQVTQMGQEVILRCVPISNHLYFYWYRQILGQKVEFLVSFYNNEISEKSEIFDDQFSVERPDGSNFTLKIRSTKLEDSAMYFCASRARDNHNSPLHFGNGTRLTVT.

This clonotype was observed a few times. V usage is TRBV10-3 and J usage is TRBJ2-5, with D unresolved. The CDR3 length is 14 residues. The germline CDR1 and CDR2 sequences are ENHRY and SYGVKD. The ends were cut back, 3 bases at V and 1 base at J, with 9 bases in the middle. The CDR3 DNA is TGTGCCATCAGTGATGGCCTCACCCAAGAGACCCAGTACTTC. Its translation is CAISDGLTQETQYF.

The rearrangement links TRBV20-1 to TRBJ2-3, with TRBD2 identical over 15 bases. Germline V gene lookup returns CDR1 DFQATT and CDR2 SNEGSKA (reference sequence). The CDR3 runs 15 residues. V dropped 6 bases and J dropped 7; count of bases not matched to a gene: 8. This chain's CDR3 is CSAPPGTSGGNTQYF. CDR3 sequence (DNA): TGCAGTGCGCCCCCCGGGACTAGCGGGGGGAATACGCAGTATTTT.

V and J are TRBV12-3 or TRBV12-4 and TRBJ2-3; D tentatively reads TRBD1 or TRBD2 (7 bases each). Deletions cut 6 bases from V and 4 bases from J, with 20 bases between. This CDR3 is built from 16 residues. The CDR3 here is CASSPGGQGGADTQYF. CDR3 bases: TGTGCCAGCAGCCCCGGGGGCCAGGGGGGGGCAGATACGCAGTATTTT.

This chain joins TRBV28 and TRBJ2-7; 12 bases align to TRBD2. From germline, CDR1 is MDHEN and CDR2 SYDVKM. The CDR3 spans 21 residues. Trimming cost V 3 bases and J 5 bases; bases outside gene matches: 23. The CDR3 loop reads CASSFVSGTRTSGINAHEQYF. The CDR3 DNA is TGTGCCAGCAGTTTTGTTTCGGGCACCCGGACTAGCGGGATAAACGCTCACGAGCAGTACTTC. Full variable domain (remainder filled in from reference TRBV28 and TRBJ2-7): DVKVTQSSRYLVKRTGEKVFLECVQDMDHENMFWYRQDPGLGLRLIYFSYDVKMKEKGDIPEGYSVSREKKERFSLILESASTNQTSMYLCASSFVSGTRTSGINAHEQYFGPGTRLTVT.

The chain links TRBV24-1 to TRBJ2-4; D not resolved. The germline CDR1 and CDR2 sequences are KGHDR and SFDVKD. The CDR3 length is 14 residues. V lost 9 bases, J lost 0 bases, and 11 bases lay in between. The chain's CDR3 is CATSTQIAKNIQYF. In DNA form, the CDR3 reads TGTGCCACCTCTACGCAGATAGCCAAAAACATTCAGTACTTC.

V and J are TRBV7-9 and TRBJ1-4; no clear D gene. Germline V gives CDR1 SEHNR, CDR2 FQNEAQ (reference sequence). The V gene lost 5 bases and the J gene lost 5 bases, with 12 bases spanning the gap. The CDR3 has 14 residues. CDR3 DNA: TGTGCCAGCAGCAGCTACCTGGGGAATGAAAAACTGTTTTTT. Translating it yields CASSSYLGNEKLFF.

This clonotype was seen at least ten times. The CDR3 here is CASSSQGGTEAFF. The CDR3 DNA follows: TGTGCCAGCAGCTCTCAGGGGGGGACTGAAGCTTTCTTT. This sequence joins TRBV7-9 and TRBJ1-1; 7 nucleotides agree with TRBD1. This CDR3 spans 13 amino acids. The ends lost 4 bases at V and 5 bases at J; junction bases unmatched: 4. Germline V gives CDR1 SEHNR, CDR2 FQNEAQ (reference sequence).

The chain couples TRBV10-3 to TRBJ2-7, with TRBD1 as a possible D gene (6 bases). Deletions cut 1 base from V and 7 bases from J, with 11 bases between. Germline V gene sequence: CDR1 ENHRY, CDR2 SYGVKD. This CDR3 has 13 amino acids. The CDR3 DNA sequence: TGTGCCATCAGTGAGTTACAGGGTTGGGAGCAGTACGTC. This codes for CAISELQGWEQYV.